The sequence of this TCR beta chain was determined in a study of PD-1 blockade in classical Hodgkin lymphoma. The CDR3 contains 14 residues. CDR1 is MNHEY, CDR2 SMNVEV, per germline (reference sequence). Unmatched junction bases numbered 5, after V lost 2 bases and J lost 7 bases. The repertoire was sequenced with immunoSEQ multiplex PCR; TCRdb's copy has only in-frame clones and lacks some. This table has about 2,500 clones, around 86% appearing once. This clone appeared once. Each and every patient relapsed after autologous stem cell transplantation, and patients got differing brentuximab vedotin exposure. Magnetic negative selection purified CD4+ T cells from thawed PBMCs.

This TCR was recovered from a human donor with classical Hodgkin lymphoma. The rearrangement links TRBV27 to TRBJ2-1, with 7 bases fitting TRBD2. The specimen was CD4+ T cells from blood, collected at baseline. CDR3 region: CASSLAGDRNEQFF. The CDR3 bases are TGTGCCAGCAGTTTAGCGGGAGATAGGAATGAGCAGTTCTTC.